This TCR beta chain was found in a study of radiation and T cells in renal cell carcinoma (dated by TCRdb to about 2020). With respect to the entire study: Samples were obtained from a clinical trial, in which 15 Gy stereotactic body radiation therapy was delivered to primary renal cell carcinomas and nephrectomy was performed 4 weeks later. In total, fewer than 55 samples, comprising 26 tumors and some 27 peripheral blood samples, were subjected to TCR beta sequencing. A total of 4,016,671 unique CDR3 nucleotide sequences, encoding some 2,700,000 unique CDR3 amino acid sequences, were found across all 50 or so samples. Results and caveats for the whole study, not just this receptor: Tracking of blood repertoire dynamics stopped at less than five weeks after treatment, with no follow-up past that point. In blood, the top tumor clonotypes increased between baseline and 2 weeks post-radiation and then shrank by 4 weeks, which suggests that tumor-resident clones expanded only transiently. The single-armed trial design could not address effects of radiation dose or scheduling on the TCR repertoire. No pretreatment tumor biopsies were available, so the baseline intratumoral presence of clonotypes could not be determined.

A note on this clone: No antigen is known for it. No base quality information exists; no much larger clone differs at one position.

V and J lose 7 bases and 1 base, and a span of 10 bases separates them. For CDR1 and CDR2, the germline V gene lists SGHVS and FNYEAQ. From cysteine to phenylalanine, the CDR3 is 13 amino acids long. The sequence is cut down to CDR3 DNA, 39 bases in frame from base 1. Sample time point, as interpreted from the label and publication: baseline pretreatment blood. The treatment or condition label of this sample denotes: 15 Gy SBRT to primary tumor, nephrectomy 4 weeks later. Serial peripheral blood from radiation-treated patients was sampled at baseline, 2 weeks and 4 weeks after SBRT to track tumor-enriched clonotypes. Every patient's renal cell carcinoma showed clear cell pathology. Genomic DNA for TCR sequencing was prepared using the QIAamp DNA Blood Mini Kit (Qiagen). The analyses included just those samples that passed every quality control check. TCR beta libraries were generated from genomic DNA with the immunoSEQ kit, following the manufacturer's recommendations. Library preparation used a first multiplex PCR with proprietary primers, then a second PCR adding unique barcodes, with bead cleanups after each round. A positive control reaction and a negative control reaction, both provided in the kit, were run with every batch of samples. The final libraries were assessed on an Agilent 4200 TapeStation D1000 ScreenTape, pooled by volume, and quantified by qPCR. Sequencing ran on an Illumina NextSeq500 with a MidOutput 150-cycle cartridge, using 156 Read1 and 15 Index1 cycles with kit custom primers. The pooled library was loaded at approximately 1 pM, with an approximately 20% PhiX control spiked in. In the original analysis: Vendor-processed data were analyzed in R, with a clonotype defined as all T cells sharing the same CDR3 nucleotide sequence. For clone abundance analyses, frequencies were normalized to the 10,000 most abundant clones per sample. Public T cell clones, which averaged fewer than five per sample, were removed prior to analysis. Tumor-enriched clonotypes and baseline blood-enriched clonotypes were defined as those with an abundance difference of at least 32-fold between compartments. A beta-binomial differential abundance model was applied to find clonotypes that expanded or contracted between blood time points. The Baroni-Urbani and Buser coefficient was used to measure tumor-blood repertoire similarity, and groups were compared with two-tailed Wilcoxon tests in R. TCRdb holds this immuneACCESS table with in-frame rearrangements only. Some clones are missing; in checked studies, unresolved V genes explain under half, and the rest has no known cause. That table supplies the V and J calls and clone size; D and trimming were determined from the DNA. For this sample the table gives 130,000 to 150,000 clones, of which 88% were detected only once. The top ten constitute around 12% of the sample.

The sequence was collected from a woman in her 50s with renal cell carcinoma. Here the sequenced sample was blood, taken from a patient whose treatment included radiotherapy and nephrectomy. Rearrangement joined TRBV7-6 to TRBJ1-1; possibly the D gene is TRBD1, per 6 matching bases. The nucleotide sequence is TGTGCCAGCAAGGGGGGTCGGAACACTGAAGCTTTCTTT. Its protein is CASKGGRNTEAFF.